The following is a T cell receptor beta chain sequence with its context. Antigen: not known. The assay was immunoSEQ multiplex PCR, and TCRdb's table has in-frame clones only and misses some. This sample yields 350,000 to 550,000 clones, of which roughly 89% are seen a single time; about 2.5% belongs to the top ten. This sample stems from a study of Ad26.COV2.S vaccination and SARS-CoV-2 variants. General study points: Reported post-vaccination CD8+ and CD4+ T cell responses to spike showed substantial breadth.

Treatment reported: around 19 received Ad26.COV2.S at low or high dose, single or two shots; about 5 received placebo; per-sample allocation not given. Samples were taken on day 63 after the first vaccine or placebo injection. It was an adult aged 18-55 years in Boston who was the donor. Ad26 vector vaccine expressed Wuhan-strain SARS-CoV-2 spike. This sample comprised peripheral blood, obtained in a trial of Ad26.COV2.S vaccine versus placebo. The TCR comes from a person aged 18-65 years who received the Ad26.COV2.S COVID-19 vaccine or a placebo.

CDR3 residues: CASSKGRQEGITEAFF. DNA for the CDR3: TGTGCCAGCAGCAAAGGGAGGCAGGAAGGAATCACTGAAGCTTTCTTT. The chain has TRBV21-1 and TRBJ1-1. TRBV21-1 is termed a pseudogene. The CDR3 is made up of 16 amino acids.